Given below is one T cell receptor beta chain in context. The CDR3 sequence is 15 residues long. The germline V gene has CDR1 LGHNA and CDR2 YNFKEQ. V lost 1 base to trimming and J lost 6 bases; unmatched junction nucleotides: 3. These data come from a study of cytomegalovirus exposure and HLA in healthy donors. Background on the study: The 90 to 150 validation repertoires were produced on the same platform as the roughly 690 repertoires of the first cohort. This was reported in a later analysis.

Method: immunoSEQ multiplex PCR; TCRdb's copy keeps in-frame clones and lacks some. The table includes 100,000 or so clones, 86% detected once. The sequenced sample was PBMCs. This chain links TRBV4-2 with TRBJ2-2, with 9 bases that match TRBD1. The origin of this receptor is a woman aged 18-35 years in good health and CMV-seropositive. The CDR3 sequence: CASSQGTGEAGELFF. The CDR3 nucleotides read TGTGCCAGCAGCCAAGGGACAGGGGAGGCCGGGGAGCTGTTTTTT.